Described below is a single T cell receptor beta chain sequence and its context. What it binds is unknown. TCR beta VDJ combinations and CDR3 sequences were profiled from genomic DNA. TCRdb itself ran the reads through MiXCR, one entry per CDR3 protein. The sample lists about 40,000 distinct CDR3 sequences; roughly three fifths were seen once. This specimen comes from a study of CD8+CD57+ T cells in acquired aplastic anemia. It was patients with CD8+CD57+ cell expansion by flow cytometry who were chosen for sequencing. There were no patients without severe acquired aplastic anemia. Each patient gave a blood sample that was collected before any therapy had been received. The V gene's germline CDR1 is LNHDA and CDR2 SQIVND (reference sequence). This CDR3 has 13 amino acids. V lost 7 bases and J lost 6; bases outside the gene matches: 8. Study results and caveats: Patients and controls were found to share twenty-nine CD8+ CDR3 sequences. Levels of CD8+ Simpson's diversity were not significantly distinct in patients versus controls.

Sequenced material: sorted CD4+, CD8+, or CD8+CD57+ T cells (not recorded which) from PBMCs. The sequence was obtained from a human donor with aplastic anemia. The V and J genes are TRBV19 and TRBJ1-2, with 7 nucleotides matching TRBD1. The CDR3 DNA follows: TGTGCCAGTAATCACAGGGGCCACCATGGCTACACCTTC. Amino acid sequence: CASNHRGHHGYTF. Filled out from reference TRBV19 and TRBJ1-2, the complete variable domain reads DGGITQSPKYLFRKEGQNVTLSCEQNLNHDAMYWYRQDPGQGLRLIYYSQIVNDFQKGDIAEGYSVSREKKESFPLTVTSAQKNPTAFYLCASNHRGHHGYTFGSGTRLTVV.